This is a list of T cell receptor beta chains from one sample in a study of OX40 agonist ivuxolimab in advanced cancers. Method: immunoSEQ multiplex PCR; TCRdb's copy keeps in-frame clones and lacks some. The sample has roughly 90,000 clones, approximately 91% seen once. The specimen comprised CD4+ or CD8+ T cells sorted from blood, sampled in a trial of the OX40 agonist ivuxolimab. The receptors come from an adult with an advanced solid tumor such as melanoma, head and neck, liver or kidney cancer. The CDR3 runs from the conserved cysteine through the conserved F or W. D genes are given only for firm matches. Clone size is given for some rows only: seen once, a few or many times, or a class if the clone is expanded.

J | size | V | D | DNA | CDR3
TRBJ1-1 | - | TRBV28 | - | TGTGCCAGCATCCTGGGGGGCATGAACACTGAAGCTTTCTTT | CASILGGMNTEAFF
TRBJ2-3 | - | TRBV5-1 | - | TGCGCCAGCAGCCTAACTAGTGGCACAGATACGCAGTATTTT | CASSLTSGTDTQYF
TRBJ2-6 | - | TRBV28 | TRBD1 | TGTGCCAGCGGCAAGACAGGGGGTGGGGCCAACGTCCTGACTTTC | CASGKTGGGANVLTF
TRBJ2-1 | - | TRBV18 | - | TGTGCCAGCTCGGCAGTGCGAAGTGAGCAGTTCTTC | CASSAVRSEQFF
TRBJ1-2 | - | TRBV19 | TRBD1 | TGTGCCAGTAGTGGCAGGGGGCGGAATGGCTACACCTTC | CASSGRGRNGYTF
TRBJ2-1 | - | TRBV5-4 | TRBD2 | TGTGCCAGCAGCAGTCGAACAGCGGGACTAGCGGGTGGTGAGCAGTTCTTC | CASSSRTAGLAGGEQFF
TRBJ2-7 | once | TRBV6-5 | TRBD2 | TGTGCCAGCAGAACTAAGACTAGCGGGAGGCCGGAGCAGTACTTC | CASRTKTSGRPEQYF
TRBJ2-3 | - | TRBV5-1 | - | TGCGCCAGCACTACGACAGGCGGACCCCCCACGCAGTATTTT | CASTTTGGPPTQYF
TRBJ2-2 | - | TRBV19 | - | TGTGCCAGTAGGGAGGGAAGGGGAATTAACACCGGGGAGCTGTTTTTT | CASREGRGINTGELFF
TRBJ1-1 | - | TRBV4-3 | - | TGCGCCAGCAGCCAAGATCCAGGGTTGAACACTGAAGCTTTCTTT | CASSQDPGLNTEAFF
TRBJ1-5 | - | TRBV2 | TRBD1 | TGTGCCAGCAGGGCCGGGACAGGGGGCGGCAATCAGCCCCAGCATTTT | CASRAGTGGGNQPQHF
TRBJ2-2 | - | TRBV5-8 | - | TGTGCCAGCAGCCGGAGTATCCCCGGGGAGCTGTTTTTT | CASSRSIPGELFF
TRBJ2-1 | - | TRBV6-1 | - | TGTGCCACCACACGGGAAACCTACAATGGGCAGTTCTTC | CATTRETYNGQFF
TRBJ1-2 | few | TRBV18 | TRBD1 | TGTGCCAGCTCCCAACAGGGGGCTAACTATGGCTACACCTTC | CASSQQGANYGYTF
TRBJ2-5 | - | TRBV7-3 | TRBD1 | TGTGCCAGCGGGCAGGGGGCTCGGGAGACCCAGTACTTC | CASGQGARETQYF
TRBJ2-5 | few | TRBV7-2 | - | TGTGCCAGCAGCTTAGTTAGCAGGCAAGAGACCCAGTACTTC | CASSLVSRQETQYF
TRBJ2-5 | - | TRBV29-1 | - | TGCAGCGTTGAAGGGCGGAACCAAGAGACCCAGTACTTC | CSVEGRNQETQYF
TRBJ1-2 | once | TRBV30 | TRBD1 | TGTGCCTGGACGCAGCTCACGACAGGGGAAGGCTACACCTTC | CAWTQLTTGEGYTF
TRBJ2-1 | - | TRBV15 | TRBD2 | TGTGCCACCAGCGGACTAGCTCGCCGACAGAATGAGCAGTTCTTC | CATSGLARRQNEQFF
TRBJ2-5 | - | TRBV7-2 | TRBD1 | TGTGCCAGCAGCCTAGGGACAGTCCAAGAGACCCAGTACTTC | CASSLGTVQETQYF
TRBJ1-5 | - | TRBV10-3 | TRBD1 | TGTGCCATCAGTTTGACAGGGAGGGAGCCCCAGCATTTT | CAISLTGREPQHF
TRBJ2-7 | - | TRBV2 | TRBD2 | TGTGCCAGCACCGGGACTAGCGGGACCCACGAGCAGTACTTC | CASTGTSGTHEQYF
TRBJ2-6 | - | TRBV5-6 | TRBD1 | TGTGCCAGCAGCTTGGTTGGGACAGGCGTCTTTGGGGCCAACGTCCTGACTTTC | CASSLVGTGVFGANVLTF
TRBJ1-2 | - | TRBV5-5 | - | TGTGCCAGCAGCTTGGATCAGGCCGACGGCTATGGCTACACCTTC | CASSLDQADGYGYTF
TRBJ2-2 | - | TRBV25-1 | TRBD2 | TGTGCCAGCAGTCCCAGCGGGAGTCGTACCGGGGAGCTGTTTTTT | CASSPSGSRTGELFF
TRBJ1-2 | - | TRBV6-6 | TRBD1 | TGTGCCAGCACCCGGACAGGGGATGGCTACACCTTC | CASTRTGDGYTF
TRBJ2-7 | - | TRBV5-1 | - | TGCGCCAGCAGCTTGCCTGAGAAGCAGTACTTC | CASSLPEKQYF
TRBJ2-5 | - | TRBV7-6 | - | TGTGCCAGCAGACCAACAGACCAACAGACCCAGTACTTC | CASRPTDQQTQYF
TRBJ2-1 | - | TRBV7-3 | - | TGTGCCAGCAGCCCGGGGTCCTACAATGAGCAGTTCTTC | CASSPGSYNEQFF
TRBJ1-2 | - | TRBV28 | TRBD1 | TGTGCCAGCCTATCGACAGGGGACTATGGCTACACCTTC | CASLSTGDYGYTF
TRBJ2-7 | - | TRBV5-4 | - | TGTGCCAGCAGCTTGGGGGGCAGGGGCCCTCGCGAGCAGTACTTC | CASSLGGRGPREQYF
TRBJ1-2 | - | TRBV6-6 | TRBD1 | TGTGCCAGCAGCTCGACAGGGGCGGATAACTATGGCTACACCTTC | CASSSTGADNYGYTF
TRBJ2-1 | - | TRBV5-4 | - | TGTGCCAGCAGCCGACCCCCCTCTCTAAATGAGCAGTTCTTC | CASSRPPSLNEQFF
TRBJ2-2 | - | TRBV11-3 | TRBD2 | TGTGCCAGCAGCTTAACCCGGTGGCTAGCGGGAATGAGAGGCACCGGGGAGCTGTTTTTT | CASSLTRWLAGMRGTGELFF
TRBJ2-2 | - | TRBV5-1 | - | TGCGCCAGCAGCTTGGCGGGGGCGCCGGGCACCGGGGAGCTGTTTTTT | CASSLAGAPGTGELFF
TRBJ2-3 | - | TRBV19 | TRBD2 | TGTGCCACGACTAGCGGGATTATCACAGATACGCAGTATTTT | CATTSGIITDTQYF
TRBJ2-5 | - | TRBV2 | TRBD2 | TGTGCCAGCAGAAATAGCGGGGGAGGGGGAGAGACCCAGTACTTC | CASRNSGGGGETQYF
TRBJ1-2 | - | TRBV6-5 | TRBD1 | TGTGCCAGCAGACCGCCCATGACAGGGCTTGGTGGCTACACCTTC | CASRPPMTGLGGYTF
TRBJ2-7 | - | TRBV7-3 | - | TGTGCCAGCAGCCCCGAAGGAGGTGAGCAGTACTTC | CASSPEGGEQYF
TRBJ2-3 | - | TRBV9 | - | TGTGCCAGCAGCGTAGTATCGGGAGTGACAGATACGCAGTATTTT | CASSVVSGVTDTQYF
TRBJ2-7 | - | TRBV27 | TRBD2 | TGTGCCAGCAGTCTCGAACGGACTAGCGGGAGGATAGGTGAGCAGTACTTC | CASSLERTSGRIGEQYF
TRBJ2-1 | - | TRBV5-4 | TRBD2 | TGTGCCAGCAGCGCAGGACTAGCGGTAACCGGCAATGAGCAGTTCTTC | CASSAGLAVTGNEQFF
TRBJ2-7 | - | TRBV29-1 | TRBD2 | TGCAGCGTTGAAATTCCTAGCGGGAGACTTGAGCAGTACTTC | CSVEIPSGRLEQYF
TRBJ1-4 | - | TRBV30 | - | TGTGCCTGGAGTGTAGGACAGCCAAATGAAAAACTGTTTTTT | CAWSVGQPNEKLFF
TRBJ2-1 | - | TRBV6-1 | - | TGTGCCAGCAGTGAAGCGGCAACTAGTAGCTATGAGCAGTTCTTC | CASSEAATSSYEQFF
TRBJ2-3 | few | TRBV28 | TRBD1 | TGTGCCAGCAGTTTTACAGGGGGCTCGACAGATACGCAGTATTTT | CASSFTGGSTDTQYF
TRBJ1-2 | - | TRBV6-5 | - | TGTGCCAGCAGGAGACACAAAAACTATGGCTACACCTTC | CASRRHKNYGYTF
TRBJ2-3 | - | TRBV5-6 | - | TGTGCCAGCAGCTTGGCCGGAGGAGTTGCAGATACGCAGTATTTT | CASSLAGGVADTQYF
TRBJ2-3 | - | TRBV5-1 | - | TGCGCCAGCAGCTTACATACAGGGGATACGCAGTATTTT | CASSLHTGDTQYF
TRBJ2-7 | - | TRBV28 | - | TGTGCCAGCAGTTCCGGGGCTAGCGAGAAGGACGAGCAGTACTTC | CASSSGASEKDEQYF
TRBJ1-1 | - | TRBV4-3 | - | TGCGCCAGCAGCCAAGATAGGCGGGAAGCTTTCTTT | CASSQDRREAFF
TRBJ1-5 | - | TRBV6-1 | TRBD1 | TGTGCCAGCAGTGAAATAGGGACAGGGCATCAGCCCCAGCATTTT | CASSEIGTGHQPQHF
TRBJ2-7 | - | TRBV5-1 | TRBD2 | TGCGCCAGCAGCTTCGGAGGCCTAGCGGGCATAGACGAGCAGTACTTC | CASSFGGLAGIDEQYF
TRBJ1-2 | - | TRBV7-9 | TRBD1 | TGTGCCAGCAGCCCGGGACAGGGGGTGGGCTATGGCTACACCTTC | CASSPGQGVGYGYTF
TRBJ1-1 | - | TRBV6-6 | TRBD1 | TGTGCCAGCAGCAGACAGGGGGCTTTTACTGAAGCTTTCTTT | CASSRQGAFTEAFF
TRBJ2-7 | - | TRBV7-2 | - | TGTGCCAGCAGCTTATCCGGCAGGGGCTTATACGAGCAGTACTTC | CASSLSGRGLYEQYF
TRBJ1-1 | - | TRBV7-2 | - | TGTGCCAGCAGCCTCGAGTTGGTAGCTTTCTTT | CASSLELVAFF
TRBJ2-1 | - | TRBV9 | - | TGTGCCAGCAGCGTGGTAGGGAGTGACAATGAGCAGTTCTTC | CASSVVGSDNEQFF
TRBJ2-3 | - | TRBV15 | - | TGTGCCACCAGCGTCTCGGGAGATACGCAGTATTTT | CATSVSGDTQYF
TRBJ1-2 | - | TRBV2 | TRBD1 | TGTGCCAGCAAAGGGGGCTATGGTGGCTACACCTTC | CASKGGYGGYTF